This section outlines one T cell receptor (beta chain) sequence together with its context. This CDR3 spans 15 amino acids. V lost 2 bases and J 5 bases, leaving 16 bases between the germline ends. CDR1 is ENHRY, CDR2 SYGVKD, per germline. In the original workflow: By means of reference gene primer amplification, nucleated cell counts were estimated. TCRdb's table, derived via immunoSEQ multiplex PCR, lists solely in-frame clones and lacks some. V, J and clone size are those of that table, while D and trimming were read from the DNA. The table shows about 91,000 clones, with approximately 76% occurring only once. This sample stems from a study of blood T cell repertoires in COVID-19.

V usage is TRBV10-3 and J usage is TRBJ2-7; D perhaps matches TRBD2 (5 bases). This clonotype was sampled from a man in his 70s with acute or convalescent COVID-19. The sequencing sample was made of peripheral blood. The CDR3 spells CAISESMRDSHEQYF. The CDR3 coding sequence is TGTGCCATCAGTGAGAGTATGAGGGATTCCCACGAGCAGTACTTC.